This T cell receptor (beta chain) was identified in a study of blood T cell repertoires in COVID-19. At the level of the study: T cells, B-cell-depleted T cells, or PBMCs supplied cDNA or gDNA.

While infection was still active, Seattle patients were enrolled and then followed longitudinally. Per the authors' pipeline: The authors estimated nucleated cell counts from reference gene primer amplification. The protocol was immunoSEQ multiplex PCR, while the TCRdb copy is restricted to in-frame clones and leaves out a portion. V, J and clone size derive from that table, while D and trimming were established from the DNA sequence. The sample lists roughly 150,000 clones, roughly 89% occurring once. This CDR3 spans 12 amino acids. Germline values: CDR1 GTSNPN, CDR2 SVGIG (reference sequence). V trimming: 3 bases; J trimming: 4 bases; junction bases outside the gene matches: 2.

Sequenced: peripheral blood. The V gene is TRBV30, the J gene TRBJ1-2; TRBD1 matches at 7 bases. The source is a woman aged 70-85 years with COVID-19, enrolled during active disease. The CDR3 reads CAWRGGPYGYTF. The CDR3 nucleotides read TGTGCCTGGAGAGGGGGCCCCTATGGCTACACCTTC.